What follows is one T cell receptor beta chain and its context. Antigen: not known. Using immunoSEQ multiplex PCR, the repertoire was profiled, and TCRdb retains in-frame clones only, with some absent. Here the sample spans some 14,000 clones, 60% to 85% being singletons. The data were obtained in a study of CD4+ T cells in melanoma. Broader study findings: CD8+ T cell, macrophage and B cell function reportedly correlated with neoantigen-specific CD4+ T cells. Neoantigen-specific CD4+ T cells in melanoma reportedly had diverse differentiation states.

This sequence originates from a human donor with melanoma. Sequenced sample: cells from a culture (not recorded whether cultured in vitro).

For the CDR3, the DNA is TGTGCCAGCACTCCAGCACGAGGCGCCTACGAGCAGTACTTC. This codes for CASTPARGAYEQYF. V is TRBV6-6 and J is TRBJ2-7; D gene unclear. There are 14 residues in the CDR3. V was trimmed by 7 bases and J by 2 bases, leaving 15 bases between them. Germline CDR1 MNHNY, CDR2 SVGAGI (reference sequence).